The T cell receptor (beta chain) described here comes from a study of radiotherapy plus CTLA-4 blockade in lung cancer. Across the study: Disease control was achieved by 31% of patients, and objective responses by 18%. General study results and limits: Some TCR clones had been derived from tumors. These clones expanded in peripheral blood after radiotherapy plus ipilimumab. Reported findings show early blood T cell clone dynamics, with interferon-beta, best predicted response.

Assay used: immunoSEQ multiplex PCR; TCRdb lists only in-frame clones, some missing. This sample has approximately 95,000 clones, with about 81% found just once. For this clone: Its antigen is as yet unknown.

It was focal radiation plus CTLA-4 blockade with ipilimumab that patients with chemo-refractory metastatic non-small-cell lung cancer received. Trimming took 1 base from V and 4 from J, leaving 13 bases between them. This CDR3 is built from 15 residues. Germline assignment: CDR1 SGHAT and CDR2 FQNNGV. The sequence was obtained from a human donor with non-small cell lung cancer who had a partial response to radiotherapy plus ipilimumab. This material consisted of peripheral blood, taken from a patient treated with radiotherapy plus ipilimumab. The rearrangement links TRBV11-2 to TRBJ2-5, with D maybe TRBD1 (5 bases). The CDR3 sequence is CASSLVGARGETQYF. CDR3 DNA: TGTGCCAGCAGCTTAGTTGGGGCCCGAGGAGAGACCCAGTACTTC.